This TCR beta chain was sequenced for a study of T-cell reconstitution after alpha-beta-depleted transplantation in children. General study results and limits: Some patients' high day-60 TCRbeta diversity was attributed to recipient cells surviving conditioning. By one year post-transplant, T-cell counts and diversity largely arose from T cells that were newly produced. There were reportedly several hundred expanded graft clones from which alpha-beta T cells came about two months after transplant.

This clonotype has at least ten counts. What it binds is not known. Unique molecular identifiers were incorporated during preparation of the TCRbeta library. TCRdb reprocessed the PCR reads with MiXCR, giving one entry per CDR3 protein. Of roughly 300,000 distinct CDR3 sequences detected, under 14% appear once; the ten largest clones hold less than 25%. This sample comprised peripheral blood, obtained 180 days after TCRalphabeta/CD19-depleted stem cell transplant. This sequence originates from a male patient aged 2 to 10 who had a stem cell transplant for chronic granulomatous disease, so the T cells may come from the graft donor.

The CDR3 nucleotides are TGTGCCAGCAGCTATCGAGCGGGAGGAGCCTACGAGCAGTACTTC. This gives the protein CASSYRAGGAYEQYF. The V and J genes are TRBV7-8 and TRBJ2-7; 9 positions agree with TRBD2. Per germline, CDR1 SGHVS and CDR2 FQNEAQ. There are 15 residues in the CDR3. J was trimmed by 2 bases and V by 4 bases; bases with no gene match: 6.